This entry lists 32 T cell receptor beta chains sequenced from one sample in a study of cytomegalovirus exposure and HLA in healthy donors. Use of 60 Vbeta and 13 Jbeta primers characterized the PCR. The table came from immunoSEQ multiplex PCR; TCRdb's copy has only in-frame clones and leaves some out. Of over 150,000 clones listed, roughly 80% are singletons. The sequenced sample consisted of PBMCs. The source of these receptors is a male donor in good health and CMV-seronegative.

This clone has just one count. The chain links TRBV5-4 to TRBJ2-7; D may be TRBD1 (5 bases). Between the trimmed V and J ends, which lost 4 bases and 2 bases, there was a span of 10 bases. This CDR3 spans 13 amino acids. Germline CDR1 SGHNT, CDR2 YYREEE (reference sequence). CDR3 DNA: TGTGCCAGCAGCGCAGGACACGCCTACGAGCAGTACTTC. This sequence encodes CASSAGHAYEQYF. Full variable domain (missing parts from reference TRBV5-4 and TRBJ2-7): ETGVTQSPTHLIKTRGQQVTLRCSSQSGHNTVSWYQQALGQGPQFIFQYYREEENGRGNFPPRFSGLQFPNYSSELNVNALELDDSALYLCASSAGHAYEQYFGPGTRLTVT.

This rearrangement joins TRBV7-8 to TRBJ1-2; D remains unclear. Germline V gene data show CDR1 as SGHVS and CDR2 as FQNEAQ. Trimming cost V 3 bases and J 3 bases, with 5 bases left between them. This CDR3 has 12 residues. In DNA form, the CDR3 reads TGTGCCAGCAGCTTCACAGACTATGGCTACACCTTC. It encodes CASSFTDYGYTF.

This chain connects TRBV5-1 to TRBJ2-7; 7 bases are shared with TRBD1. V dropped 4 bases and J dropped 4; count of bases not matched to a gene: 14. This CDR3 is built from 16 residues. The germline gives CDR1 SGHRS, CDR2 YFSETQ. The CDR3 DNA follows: TGCGCCAGCAGCCCGTATAGGACAGGTCAAACGTACGAGCAGTACTTC. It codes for CASSPYRTGQTYEQYF. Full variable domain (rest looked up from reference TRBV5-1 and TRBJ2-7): KAGVTQTPRYLIKTRGQQVTLSCSPISGHRSVSWYQQTPGQGLQFLFEYFSETQRNKGNFPGRFSGRQFSNSRSEMNVSTLELGDSALYLCASSPYRTGQTYEQYFGPGTRLTVT.

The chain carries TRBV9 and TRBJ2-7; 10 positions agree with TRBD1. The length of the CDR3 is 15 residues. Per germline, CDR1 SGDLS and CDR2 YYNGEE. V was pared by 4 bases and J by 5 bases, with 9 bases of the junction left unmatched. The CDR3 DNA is TGTGCCAGCAGCATAGAGGGGACAGGGGCGGACGAGCAGTACTTC. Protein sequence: CASSIEGTGADEQYF.

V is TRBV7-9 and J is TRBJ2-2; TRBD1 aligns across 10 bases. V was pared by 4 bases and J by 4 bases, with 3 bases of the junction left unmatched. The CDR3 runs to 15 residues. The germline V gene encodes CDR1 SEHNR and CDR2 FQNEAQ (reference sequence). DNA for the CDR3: TGTGCCAGCAGCTCGGGACAGGGGTCCACCGGGGAGCTGTTTTTT. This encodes CASSSGQGSTGELFF.

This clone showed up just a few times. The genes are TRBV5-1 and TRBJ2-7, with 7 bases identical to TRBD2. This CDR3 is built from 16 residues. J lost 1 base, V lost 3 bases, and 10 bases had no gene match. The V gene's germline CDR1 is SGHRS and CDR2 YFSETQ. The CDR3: CASSSALGGSSYEQYF. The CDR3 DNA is TGCGCCAGCAGCTCCGCCTTGGGAGGGAGTTCCTACGAGCAGTACTTC.

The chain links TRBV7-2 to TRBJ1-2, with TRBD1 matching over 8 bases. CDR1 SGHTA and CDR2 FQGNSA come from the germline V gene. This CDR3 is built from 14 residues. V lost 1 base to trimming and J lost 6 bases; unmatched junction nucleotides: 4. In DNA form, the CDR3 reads TGTGCCAGCAGCTTAGGTCAACAGGGGGATGGCTACACCTTC. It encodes CASSLGQQGDGYTF.

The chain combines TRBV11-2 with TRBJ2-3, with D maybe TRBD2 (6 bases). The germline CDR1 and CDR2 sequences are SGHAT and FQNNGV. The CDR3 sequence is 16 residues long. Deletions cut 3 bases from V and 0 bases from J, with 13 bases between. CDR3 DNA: TGTGCCAGCAGCTTCAGGTTAGGGACTAGCACAGATACGCAGTATTTT. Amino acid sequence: CASSFRLGTSTDTQYF.

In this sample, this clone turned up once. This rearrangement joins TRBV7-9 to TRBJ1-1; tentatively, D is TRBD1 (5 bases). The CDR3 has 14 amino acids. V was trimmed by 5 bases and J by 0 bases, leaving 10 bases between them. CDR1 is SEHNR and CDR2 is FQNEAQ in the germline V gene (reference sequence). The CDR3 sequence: CASSPRVLNTEAFF. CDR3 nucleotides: TGTGCCAGCAGCCCCAGGGTTCTGAACACTGAAGCTTTCTTT.

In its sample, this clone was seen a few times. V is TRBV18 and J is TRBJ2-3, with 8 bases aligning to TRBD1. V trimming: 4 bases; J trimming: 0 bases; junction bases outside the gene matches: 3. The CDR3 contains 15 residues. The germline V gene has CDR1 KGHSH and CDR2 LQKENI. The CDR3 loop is CASSLRDRSTDTQYF. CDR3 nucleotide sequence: TGTGCCAGCTCACTCCGGGACAGGAGCACAGATACGCAGTATTTT.

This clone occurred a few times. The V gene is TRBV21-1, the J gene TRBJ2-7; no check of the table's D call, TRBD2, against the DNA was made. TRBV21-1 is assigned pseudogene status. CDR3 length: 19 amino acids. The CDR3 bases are TGTGCCAGCAGCAAAAGGGGCAGGGCTAGCGGGGGTCTAACCTACGAGCAGTACTTC. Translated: CASSKRGRASGGLTYEQYF.

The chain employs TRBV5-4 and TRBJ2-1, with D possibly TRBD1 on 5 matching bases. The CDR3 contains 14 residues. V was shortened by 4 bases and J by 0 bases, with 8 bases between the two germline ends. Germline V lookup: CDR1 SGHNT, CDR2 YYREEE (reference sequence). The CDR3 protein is CASSRGVSYNEQFF. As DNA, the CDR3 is TGTGCCAGCAGCAGGGGCGTCTCCTACAATGAGCAGTTCTTC.

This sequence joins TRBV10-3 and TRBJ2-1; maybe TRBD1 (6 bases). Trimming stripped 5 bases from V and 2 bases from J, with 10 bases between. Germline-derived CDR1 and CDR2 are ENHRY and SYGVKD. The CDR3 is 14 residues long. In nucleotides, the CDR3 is TGTGCCATCAGTACTTCAGGGGCCTACAATGAGCAGTTCTTC. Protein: CAISTSGAYNEQFF.

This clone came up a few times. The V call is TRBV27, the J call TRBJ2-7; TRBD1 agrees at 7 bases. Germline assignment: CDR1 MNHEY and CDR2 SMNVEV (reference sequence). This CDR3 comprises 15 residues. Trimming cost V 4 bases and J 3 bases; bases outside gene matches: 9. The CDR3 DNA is TGTGCCAGCAGTTCATCAGGGGGTGGTTTCTACGAGCAGTACTTC. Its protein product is CASSSSGGGFYEQYF.

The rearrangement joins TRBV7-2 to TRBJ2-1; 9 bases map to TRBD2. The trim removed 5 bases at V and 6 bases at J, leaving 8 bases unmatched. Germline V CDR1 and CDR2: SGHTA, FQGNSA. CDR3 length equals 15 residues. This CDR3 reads CASSPPGLAANEQFF. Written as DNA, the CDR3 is TGTGCCAGCAGCCCCCCGGGACTAGCCGCCAATGAGCAGTTCTTC.

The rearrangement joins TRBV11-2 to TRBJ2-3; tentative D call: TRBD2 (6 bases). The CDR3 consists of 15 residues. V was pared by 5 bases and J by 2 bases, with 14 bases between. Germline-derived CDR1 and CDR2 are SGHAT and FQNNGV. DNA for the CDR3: TGTGCCAGCAGCCGGCGAGCGGGTAACACAGATACGCAGTATTTT. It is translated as CASSRRAGNTDTQYF. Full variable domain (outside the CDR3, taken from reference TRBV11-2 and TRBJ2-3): EAGVAQSPRYKIIEKRQSVAFWCNPISGHATLYWYQQILGQGPKLLIQFQNNGVVDDSQLPKDRFSAERLKGVDSTLKIQPAKLEDSAVYLCASSRRAGNTDTQYFGPGTRLTVL.

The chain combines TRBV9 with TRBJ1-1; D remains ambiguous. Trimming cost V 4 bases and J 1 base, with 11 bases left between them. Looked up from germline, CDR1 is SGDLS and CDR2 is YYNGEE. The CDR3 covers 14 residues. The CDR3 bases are TGTGCCAGCAGCCCCGGTCGGGAGAACACTGAAGCTTTCTTT. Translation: CASSPGRENTEAFF.

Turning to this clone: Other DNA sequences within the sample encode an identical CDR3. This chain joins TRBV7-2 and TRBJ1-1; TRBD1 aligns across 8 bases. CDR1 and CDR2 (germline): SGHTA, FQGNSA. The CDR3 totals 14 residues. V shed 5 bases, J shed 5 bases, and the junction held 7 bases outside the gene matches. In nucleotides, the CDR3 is TGTGCCAGCAGCCTCGACAGGGGTCGGACTGAAGCTTTCTTT. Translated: CASSLDRGRTEAFF.

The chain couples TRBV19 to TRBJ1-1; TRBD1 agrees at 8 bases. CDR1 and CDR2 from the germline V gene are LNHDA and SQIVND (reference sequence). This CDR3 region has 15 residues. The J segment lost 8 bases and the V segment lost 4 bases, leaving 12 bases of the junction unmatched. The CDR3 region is CASSNPSGTGREAFF. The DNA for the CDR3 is TGTGCCAGTAGTAACCCCTCCGGGACAGGTAGGGAAGCTTTCTTT.

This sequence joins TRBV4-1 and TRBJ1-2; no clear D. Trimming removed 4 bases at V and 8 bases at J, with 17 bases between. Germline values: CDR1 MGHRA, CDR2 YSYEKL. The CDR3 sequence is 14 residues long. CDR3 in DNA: TGCGCCAGCAGCCCGACCACAGACCTGAAGGGCTACACCTTC. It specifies CASSPTTDLKGYTF.

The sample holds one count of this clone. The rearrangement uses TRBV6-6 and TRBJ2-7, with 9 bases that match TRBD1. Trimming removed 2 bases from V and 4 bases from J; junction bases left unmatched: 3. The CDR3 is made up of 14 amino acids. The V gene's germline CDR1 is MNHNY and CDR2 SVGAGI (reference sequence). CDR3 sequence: CASSYTGQGYEQYF. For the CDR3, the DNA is TGTGCCAGCAGTTACACGGGACAGGGTTACGAGCAGTACTTC.

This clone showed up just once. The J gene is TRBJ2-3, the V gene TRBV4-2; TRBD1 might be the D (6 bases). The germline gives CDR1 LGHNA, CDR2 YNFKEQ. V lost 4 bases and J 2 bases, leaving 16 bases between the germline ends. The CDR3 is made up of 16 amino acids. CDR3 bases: TGTGCCAGCAGCCGGGGCCAGGGGAACCCCACAGATACGCAGTATTTT. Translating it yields CASSRGQGNPTDTQYF.

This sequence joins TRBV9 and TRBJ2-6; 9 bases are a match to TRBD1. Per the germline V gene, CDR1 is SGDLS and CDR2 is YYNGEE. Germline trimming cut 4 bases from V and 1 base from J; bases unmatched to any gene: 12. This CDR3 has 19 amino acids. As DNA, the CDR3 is TGTGCCAGCAGCAGAAATTGGGGGACAGGGACTTCTGGGGCCAACGTCCTGACTTTC. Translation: CASSRNWGTGTSGANVLTF.

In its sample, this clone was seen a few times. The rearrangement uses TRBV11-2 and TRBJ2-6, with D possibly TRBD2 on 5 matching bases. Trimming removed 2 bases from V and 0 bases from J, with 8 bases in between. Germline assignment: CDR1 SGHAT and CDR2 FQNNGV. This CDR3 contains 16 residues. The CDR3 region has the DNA TGTGCCAGCAGCTTATGGGCGGGCTCTGGGGCCAACGTCCTGACTTTC. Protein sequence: CASSLWAGSGANVLTF. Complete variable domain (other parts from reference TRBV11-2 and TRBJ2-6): EAGVAQSPRYKIIEKRQSVAFWCNPISGHATLYWYQQILGQGPKLLIQFQNNGVVDDSQLPKDRFSAERLKGVDSTLKIQPAKLEDSAVYLCASSLWAGSGANVLTFGAGSRLTVL.

The CDR3 region is CAWSLQGNQPQHF. The CDR3 DNA reads as TGTGCCTGGAGCCTACAGGGTAATCAGCCCCAGCATTTT. This rearrangement joins TRBV30 to TRBJ1-5, with D possibly matching TRBD1 (6 bases). The CDR3 length is 13 residues. Germline assignment: CDR1 GTSNPN and CDR2 SVGIG (reference sequence). The V and J ends lost 3 bases and 4 bases respectively, with 10 bases between them.

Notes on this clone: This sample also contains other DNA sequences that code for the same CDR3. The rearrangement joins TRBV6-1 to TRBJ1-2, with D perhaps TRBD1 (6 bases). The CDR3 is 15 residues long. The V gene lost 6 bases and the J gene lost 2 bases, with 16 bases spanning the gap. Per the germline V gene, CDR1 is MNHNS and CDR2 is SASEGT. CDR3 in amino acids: CASRVGWQGNYGYTF. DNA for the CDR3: TGTGCCAGCAGGGTTGGATGGCAGGGGAACTATGGCTACACCTTC.

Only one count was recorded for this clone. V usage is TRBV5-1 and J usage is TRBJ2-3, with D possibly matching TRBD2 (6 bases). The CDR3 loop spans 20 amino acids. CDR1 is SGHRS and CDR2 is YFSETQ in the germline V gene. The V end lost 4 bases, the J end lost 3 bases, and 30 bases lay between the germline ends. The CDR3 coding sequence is TGCGCCAGCAGCCGTACCTACCCGGGACCGCGGGGAGAGAGAACAGATACGCAGTATTTT. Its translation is CASSRTYPGPRGERTDTQYF.

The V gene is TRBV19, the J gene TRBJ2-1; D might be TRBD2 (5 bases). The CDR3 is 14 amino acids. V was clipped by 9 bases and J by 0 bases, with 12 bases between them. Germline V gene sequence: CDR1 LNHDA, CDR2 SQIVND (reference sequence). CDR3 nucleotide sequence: TGTGCCAGCAACGAGCGGAGCTCCTACAATGAGCAGTTCTTC. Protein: CASNERSSYNEQFF.

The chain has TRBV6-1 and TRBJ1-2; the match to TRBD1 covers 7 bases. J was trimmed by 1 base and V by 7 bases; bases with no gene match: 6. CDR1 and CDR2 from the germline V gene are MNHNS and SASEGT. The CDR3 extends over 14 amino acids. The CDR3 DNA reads TGTGCCAGCAACCCAGGGGGAAATAACTATGGCTACACCTTC. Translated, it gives CASNPGGNNYGYTF.

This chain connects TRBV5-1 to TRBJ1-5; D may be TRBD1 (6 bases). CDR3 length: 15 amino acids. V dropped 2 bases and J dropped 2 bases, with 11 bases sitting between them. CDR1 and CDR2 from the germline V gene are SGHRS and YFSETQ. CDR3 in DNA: TGCGCCAGCAGCTTAAGAGGGGGGGGCAATCAGCCCCAGCATTTT. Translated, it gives CASSLRGGGNQPQHF.

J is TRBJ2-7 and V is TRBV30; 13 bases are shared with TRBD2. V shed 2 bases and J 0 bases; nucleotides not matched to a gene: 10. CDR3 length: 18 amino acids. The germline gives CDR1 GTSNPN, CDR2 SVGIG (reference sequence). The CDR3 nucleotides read TGTGCCTGGAGTATAATAACTAGCGGGGGGGACCCCTCCTACGAGCAGTACTTC. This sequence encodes CAWSIITSGGDPSYEQYF.

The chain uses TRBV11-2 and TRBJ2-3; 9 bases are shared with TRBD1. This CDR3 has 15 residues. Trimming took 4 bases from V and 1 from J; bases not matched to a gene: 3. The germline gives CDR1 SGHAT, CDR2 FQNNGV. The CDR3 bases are TGTGCCAGCAGCTCTTGGACAGGGGGCACAGATACGCAGTATTTT. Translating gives CASSSWTGGTDTQYF.